These T cell receptor beta chains were read from a single sample in a study of blood T cell repertoires in COVID-19. Measured with immunoSEQ multiplex PCR; TCRdb has only the in-frame clones, and not every one. The table lists roughly 66,000 clones, 65% to 90% of them singletons. The sequenced material came from peripheral blood. Receptor source: a man aged 55 to 69 with acute or convalescent COVID-19. Each CDR3 is given without its conserved first and last residue. The size field is filled for only some rows; it gives once, few, many or a size class.

size	J	V	CDR3
NA	TRBJ1-5	TRBV2	ASSTGVGQPQH
NA	TRBJ1-1	TRBV20-1	SASRDSRAF
few	TRBJ1-1	TRBV20-1	SASQGDTEAF
NA	TRBJ1-2	TRBV29-1	SVEDLRTAGYT
NA	TRBJ2-2	TRBV24-1	ATSDPGGSPRGELF
NA	TRBJ2-1	TRBV24-1	ATSDGSGSYNEQF
NA	TRBJ1-2	TRBV24-1	ATSQGVNYGYT
NA	TRBJ2-1	TRBV5-1	ASSFRTGVFNEQF
NA	TRBJ1-4	TRBV5-1	ASSSGTGREKLF
NA	TRBJ2-4	TRBV7-2	ASSRSSGKNIQY
NA	TRBJ1-6	TRBV6-6	ASSYPGQVHH
NA	TRBJ1-1	TRBV4-3	ASSPNSQGDSEAF
NA	TRBJ1-2	TRBV5-1	ASSSLPGQGNYGYT
NA	TRBJ2-3	TRBV15	ATSPYQGIKTDTQY
few	TRBJ1-2	TRBV5-8	ASSLGGPDGYT
NA	TRBJ1-1	TRBV14	ASSQARGTEAF
NA	TRBJ1-6	TRBV7-9	ASSLVDSSPLH
few	TRBJ2-7	TRBV30	AWRLPGTANYEQY
NA	TRBJ2-2	TRBV11-3	ASSPGLAGNTGELF
NA	TRBJ1-4	TRBV5-1	ASSLGQGEEKLF
NA	TRBJ2-3	TRBV2	ASSLGGGGADTQY
NA	TRBJ1-2	TRBV2	GSSDIRYGYT